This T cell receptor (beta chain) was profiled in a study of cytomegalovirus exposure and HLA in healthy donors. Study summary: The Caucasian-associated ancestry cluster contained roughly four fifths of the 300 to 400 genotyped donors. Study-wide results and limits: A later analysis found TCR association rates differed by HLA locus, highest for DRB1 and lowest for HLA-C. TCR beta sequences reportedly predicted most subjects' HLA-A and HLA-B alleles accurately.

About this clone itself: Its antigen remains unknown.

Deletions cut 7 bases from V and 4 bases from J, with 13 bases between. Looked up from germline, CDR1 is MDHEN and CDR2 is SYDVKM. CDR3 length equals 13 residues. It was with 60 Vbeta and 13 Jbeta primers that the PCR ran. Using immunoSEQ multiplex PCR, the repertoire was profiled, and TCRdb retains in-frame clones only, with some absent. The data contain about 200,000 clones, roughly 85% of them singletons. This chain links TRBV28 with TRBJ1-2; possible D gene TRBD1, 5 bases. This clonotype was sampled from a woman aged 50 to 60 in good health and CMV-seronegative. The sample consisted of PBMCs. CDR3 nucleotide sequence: TGTGCCAGCACCCCGGGGGGGGGCTATGGCTACACCTTC. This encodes CASTPGGGYGYTF.